The source of this TCR beta chain is a study of blood T cell repertoires in COVID-19. Overall study: The analysed material was cDNA or gDNA that came from T cells, B-cell-depleted T cells, or PBMCs.

Original analysis: Estimated nucleated cell counts came from reference gene primer amplification. Sequencing was performed with immunoSEQ multiplex PCR; in TCRdb, only in-frame clones are kept and a portion is missing. For V, J and clone size, that table is used; D and trimming come from the DNA. This table holds around 700,000 clones, 85% to 90% found once. This TCR was recovered from a woman under 30 with acute or convalescent COVID-19. Sequencing was carried out using peripheral blood.

Written as DNA, the CDR3 is TGTGCCAGTAGTATAACGGCGGGGGCGGGGGCTGAAGCTTTCTTT. It specifies CASSITAGAGAEAFF. This chain connects TRBV19 to TRBJ1-1; D may be TRBD1 (6 bases). V dropped 2 bases and J dropped 6 bases, with 16 bases sitting between them. CDR1 and CDR2 from the germline V gene are LNHDA and SQIVND (reference sequence). The CDR3 runs 15 residues. Full variable domain (rest looked up from reference TRBV19 and TRBJ1-1): DGGITQSPKYLFRKEGQNVTLSCEQNLNHDAMYWYRQDPGQGLRLIYYSQIVNDFQKGDIAEGYSVSREKKESFPLTVTSAQKNPTAFYLCASSITAGAGAEAFFGQGTRLTVV.